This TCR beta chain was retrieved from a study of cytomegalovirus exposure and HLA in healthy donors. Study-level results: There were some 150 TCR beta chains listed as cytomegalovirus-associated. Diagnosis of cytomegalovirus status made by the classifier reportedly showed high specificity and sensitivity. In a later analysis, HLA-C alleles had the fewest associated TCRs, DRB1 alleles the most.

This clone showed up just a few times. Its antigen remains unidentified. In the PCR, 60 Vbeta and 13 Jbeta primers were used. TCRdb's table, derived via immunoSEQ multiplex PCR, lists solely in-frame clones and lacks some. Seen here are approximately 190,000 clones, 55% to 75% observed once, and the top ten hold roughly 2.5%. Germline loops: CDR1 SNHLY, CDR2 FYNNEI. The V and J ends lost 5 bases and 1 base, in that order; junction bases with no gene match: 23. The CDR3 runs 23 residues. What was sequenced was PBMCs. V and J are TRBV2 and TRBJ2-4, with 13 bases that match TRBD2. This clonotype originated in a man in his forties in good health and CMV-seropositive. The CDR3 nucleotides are TGTGCCAGCAGTTCTAAAACTAGCGGGGGGGCCAAGGGTCCGACCATGGCCAAAAACATTCAGTACTTC. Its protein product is CASSSKTSGGAKGPTMAKNIQYF. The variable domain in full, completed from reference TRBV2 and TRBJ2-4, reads EPEVTQTPSHQVTQMGQEVILRCVPISNHLYFYWYRQILGQKVEFLVSFYNNEISEKSEIFDDQFSVERPDGSNFTLKIRSTKLEDSAMYFCASSSKTSGGAKGPTMAKNIQYFGAGTRLSVL.